This T cell receptor beta chain was observed in a study of neurological immune-mediated disorders. Study-wide points: No CDR3 amino acid sequences recurred among expanded clones across subjects, suggesting private repertoires in all groups.

The time point was: longitudinal time-point 3. 5'RACE generated cDNA with 10-nucleotide random UMIs. TCRdb recomputed calls from the 5' RACE reads with MiXCR, one row per CDR3 protein. The table records fewer than 50,000 distinct CDR3 sequences, roughly 13% of them present only once. Worth noting for this clonotype: Its antigen is unidentified.

V lost 6 bases, J lost 0 bases, and 11 bases lay in between. Germline V lookup: CDR1 SQVTM, CDR2 ANQGSEA. The CDR3 runs to 13 residues. The source of this sequence is a male donor with HTLV-1-associated myelopathy (HAM/TSP). Sequencing was performed on PBMCs. V and J are TRBV29-1 and TRBJ1-1; a weak D match, TRBD1 (6 bases). Written as DNA, the CDR3 is TGCAGCGTCCTGCAGGGGCTGAACACTGAAGCTTTCTTT. Its translation: CSVLQGLNTEAFF.